The next 16 T cell receptor beta chains were all read from a single sample in a study of tumor and adjacent non-tumor tissue in lung cancer. This sample's RNA came from whole unsorted tissue. A modified ARM-PCR protocol with three rounds of nested PCR amplified TCRbeta. MiXCR, run by TCRdb on the multiplex PCR reads, gives a single entry per CDR3 protein. The profile covers more than 85,000 distinct CDR3 sequences, with about 87% appearing a single time and roughly 20% taken by the ten largest. What was sequenced was lung tumor tissue. These receptors originate from a man aged 65 to 79 with non-small cell lung cancer.

The chain employs TRBV11-2 and TRBJ2-5, with 10 nucleotides matching TRBD1. This CDR3 contains 15 residues. The J segment lost 0 bases and the V segment lost 5 bases, leaving 3 bases of the junction unmatched. Germline assignment: CDR1 SGHAT and CDR2 FQNNGV. CDR3 sequence: CASSRDRGYQETQYF. Here the CDR3 DNA reads TGTGCCAGCAGCCGGGACAGGGGTTACCAAGAGACCCAGTACTTC.

V gene TRBV9 combines with J gene TRBJ1-2; the D is unclear. The CDR3 length is 13 residues. CDR1 SGDLS and CDR2 YYNGEE come from the germline V gene. Trimming left V 4 bases short and J 4 bases short, with 11 bases between. The CDR3 region is CASSKAGSYGYTF. The CDR3 nucleotides are TGTGCCAGCAGCAAGGCAGGCAGCTATGGCTACACCTTC.

With respect to this clonotype: Lacking the conserved final phenylalanine or tryptophan, this CDR3 likely reflects a read error. The rearrangement links TRBV10-3 to TRBJ1-1; D is perhaps TRBD1 (6 bases). This CDR3 contains 15 residues. CDR1 and CDR2 (germline): ENHRY, SYGVKD. As DNA, the CDR3 is TGTGCCATCAGTCAGCCTCAGGGGCAGGTCACTGACGCTTTCCTT. Translated, it gives CAISQPQGQVTDAFL.

As for this clonotype: The conserved final phenylalanine or tryptophan is absent from the CDR3, which likely points to a read error. The DNA is omitted, as the CDR3 cannot be located on it reliably, and the CDR3 follows TCRdb's listing. The gene calls are TRBV6-2 or TRBV6-3 and TRBJ2-1. CDR1 MNHEY and CDR2 SVGEGT come from the germline V gene. The CDR3 is 13 residues long, ends included. CDR3 residues: CASTSTTPRAEFL.

V is TRBV6-6 and J is TRBJ2-1, with 7 bases that match TRBD2. Germline-derived CDR1 and CDR2 are MNHNY and SVGAGI (reference sequence). V dropped 6 bases and J dropped 9; count of bases not matched to a gene: 20. The CDR3 covers 17 residues. CDR3 protein: CASSNPGLTGGVGEQFF. The CDR3 DNA reads TGTGCCAGCAGCAACCCGGGACTAACGGGAGGCGTAGGTGAGCAGTTCTTC.

In the case of this clonotype: At one of its ends the junction is not consistent with the germline gene, which may arise from a read error. This chain joins TRBV6-5 and TRBJ1-6; no definite D call. This CDR3 is built from 15 residues. Germline V gene data show CDR1 as MNHEY and CDR2 as SVGAGI. The CDR3 nucleotides are TGTGCCACCAGTTATTTCGATGGTAAAAATTCACCCCTCCTCTTT. Its translation: CATSYFDGKNSPLLF.

As concerns this clonotype: One end of the junction fails to match germline, which may point to a read error. The V call is TRBV20-1, the J call TRBJ2-7; 9 bases line up with TRBD1. In germline, CDR1 is DFQATT, CDR2 SNEGSKA (reference sequence). This CDR3 region has 15 residues. The DNA of the CDR3 is TGCGGTGCTAGAGACAGGGGGACAGACACCTACGAGCAGTACTTC. This gives the protein CGARDRGTDTYEQYF.

Turning to this clonotype: Mismatch with germline at one junction end may stem from a read error. The gene calls are TRBV7-9 and TRBJ1-5; D is uncertain. In germline, CDR1 is SEHNR, CDR2 FQNEAQ (reference sequence). The length of the CDR3 is 13 residues. CDR3 region: CANSLMSDQPQHF. The CDR3 coding sequence is TGTGCCAACAGCTTAATGAGCGATCAGCCCCAGCATTTT.

This clonotype was picked up a small number of times. A much larger clone sits a single nucleotide away, making a read error possible. J is TRBJ2-2 and V is TRBV28, with D maybe TRBD2 (6 bases). V lost 5 bases and J lost 7, with 14 bases in between. Germline V CDR1 and CDR2: MDHEN, SYDVKM. The CDR3 extends over 14 amino acids. The CDR3 DNA sequence: TGTGCCAGCAGTCCTAGCAGGAGGGTCGGGGAGCTGTTTTTT. Protein sequence: CASSPSRRVGELFF.

Worth noting for this clonotype: A read error may produce the germline difference seen at one junction end. This chain uses TRBV5-5 with TRBJ1-5; no clear D gene. There are 18 residues in the CDR3. Germline CDR1 is SGHKS and CDR2 is YYEKEE (reference sequence). CDR3 sequence reads: CASSLNGGFGFSNQHQHF. In nucleotides, the CDR3 is TGCGCCAGCAGCTTGAATGGAGGGTTTGGGTTTAGCAATCAGCACCAGCATTTT.

A note on this clonotype: Germline is not matched at one junction end, which may reflect a read error. This chain joins TRBV5-1 and TRBJ1-2; no reliable D call. The CDR3 runs to 14 residues. The germline gives CDR1 SGHRS, CDR2 YFSETQ. DNA for the CDR3: TGCACCAGCAGCATGGCCGTCCAGGTCTATGGCTACACCTTC. As protein: CTSSMAVQVYGYTF.

This clonotype showed up just a few times. Possible read error: a much larger clone is one base away. V usage is TRBV28 and J usage is TRBJ2-3; a weak D match, TRBD2 (6 bases). CDR1 and CDR2 from the germline V gene are MDHEN and SYDVKM. The CDR3 consists of 14 residues. DNA of the CDR3: TGTGCCAGCAGTTTTGCGGGGTCACAAGATACGCAGTGTTTT. Translation gives CASSFAGSQDTQCF.

This clonotype came up a few times. It may be a read error: a sequence one base away is much more abundant. The V call is TRBV10-3, the J call TRBJ2-2; a weak D match, TRBD2 (6 bases). The CDR3 is 14 residues long. In germline, CDR1 is ENHRY, CDR2 SYGVKD. The CDR3 region is CVIAGQSNTGELFF. CDR3 DNA sequence: TGTGTCATCGCGGGGCAATCGAACACCGGGGAGCTGTTTTTT.

This clonotype was picked up one time. It may be a read error: a sequence one base away is much more abundant. This chain joins TRBV5-1 and TRBJ2-7; D gene unclear. The CDR3 sequence is 12 residues long. V gave up 0 bases and J gave up 6 bases, with 7 bases separating them. The germline V gene has CDR1 SGHRS and CDR2 YFSETQ. CDR3 in amino acids: CASSLVGSEQYF. In DNA form, the CDR3 reads TGCGCCAGCAGCTTGGTTGGAAGCGAGCAGTACTTC.

Of note for this clonotype: A read error is possible here, since a much larger clone lies one base away. The chain employs TRBV24-1 and TRBJ2-3; 7 positions match TRBD2. The CDR3 totals 17 residues. The germline V gene has CDR1 KGHDR and CDR2 SFDVKD. The CDR3 region has the DNA TGTGCCACCAGTAAGGGCGGGACTACTATTGTCACAGATATGCAGTATTTT. Its translation is CATSKGGTTIVTDMQYF.

The rearrangement uses TRBV4-3 and TRBJ2-2; tentative D call: TRBD2 (5 bases). This CDR3 comprises 16 residues. Trimming shortened V by 3 bases and J by 17 bases, and 28 bases separated the two germline ends. From germline, CDR1 is LGHNA and CDR2 YSLEER. This CDR3 reads CASSHYTGVNTGDLFF. For the CDR3, the DNA is TGCGCCAGCAGCCATTACACGGGTGTGAACACCGGGGATCTATTTTTT.